This T cell receptor beta chain was identified in a study of vaccination effects on CD4 cells after COVID-19. Study as a whole: They grew 2 million to 2.5 million PBMC in each well, adding approximately 10 IU/ml IL-2 and about 9.5 ug/ml peptides.

The culture ran for roughly 10 days before CD4+ T cells were isolated. Their SARS-CoV-2 infection, verified by PCR, occurred between March and December 2020. The vaccine given was either BNT162b2 or mRNA-1273, in two doses. Cultures received IL-2 medium that replaced half the medium on days 3 and 7. Trimming left V 3 bases short and J 4 bases short, with 13 bases between. The CDR3 extends over 14 amino acids. The germline CDR1 and CDR2 sequences are SGHRS and YFSETQ. Concerning this clone: Its cognate antigen is unknown.

Only in-frame clones appear in the TCRdb table, and some are missing; sequencing was by immunoSEQ multiplex PCR. The sample holds tens of thousands of clones; around 79% are singletons and the top ten take around 7%. The chain joins TRBV5-1 to TRBJ1-1, with D perhaps TRBD1 (5 bases). This clonotype originated in a human donor who had a prior SARS-CoV-2 infection. This specimen consisted of CD4+ T cells from PBMCs cultured without peptide, obtained after COVID-19 vaccination. The CDR3 sequence: CASSSQTVSTEAFF. Written as DNA, the CDR3 is TGCGCCAGCAGCTCTCAGACAGTTAGCACTGAAGCTTTCTTT.